Presented here are 2 T cell receptor beta chains from one specimen sequenced in a study of T cell responses to AZD1222 COVID-19 vaccine. TCRdb's table, derived via immunoSEQ multiplex PCR, lists solely in-frame clones and lacks some. This sample carries 120,000 or so clones, over 85% of them seen once, and the ten largest clones take more than 2%. Sequencing used peripheral blood, obtained 28 days after the second AZD1222 dose. The receptors stem from an adult who received the AZD1222 COVID-19 vaccine.

The chain recombines TRBV29-1 with TRBJ2-7; 10 bases are a match to TRBD2. V lost 4 bases, J lost 6 bases, and 9 bases stayed unmatched. The CDR3 sequence is 14 residues long. In germline, CDR1 is SQVTM, CDR2 ANQGSEA. CDR3 DNA sequence: TGCAGCGTTGTCGGCCAGCGGGGGGGCGCCGAGCAGTACTTC. Translating it yields CSVVGQRGGAEQYF.

The gene calls are TRBV4-2 and TRBJ1-2, with a weak D call TRBD1 (5 bases). Germline V CDR1 and CDR2: LGHNA, YNFKEQ. The CDR3 consists of 12 residues. The V end lost 4 bases, the J end lost 13 bases, and 16 bases lay between the germline ends. CDR3 sequence reads: CASSRSGQRGTF. In nucleotides, the CDR3 is TGTGCCAGCAGCCGTAGCGGCCAAAGGGGCACCTTC.